Described below is a single T cell receptor beta chain sequence and its context. This record comes from a study of blood T cell repertoires in COVID-19. In the authors' methods: Scientists estimated how many nucleated cells there were by amplifying reference gene primers. Method: immunoSEQ multiplex PCR; TCRdb's copy keeps in-frame clones and lacks some. V, J and clone size derive from that table, while D and trimming were established from the DNA sequence. The table includes hundreds of thousands of clones, approximately 90% detected once. CDR1 GTSNPN and CDR2 SVGIG come from the germline V gene (reference sequence). The CDR3 is 15 residues long. V was shortened by 7 bases and J by 4 bases, with 22 bases between the two germline ends. Patients at the Seattle site were enrolled during active infection and followed longitudinally.

V is TRBV30 and J is TRBJ1-2; D might be TRBD1 (6 bases). Sequencing was done on a sample of peripheral blood. This TCR was recovered from a woman in her forties or fifties with COVID-19, enrolled during active disease. The CDR3: CAFKGGPRSFYGYTF. The DNA of the CDR3 is TGTGCCTTCAAGGGGGGGCCTCGAAGTTTCTATGGCTACACCTTC.